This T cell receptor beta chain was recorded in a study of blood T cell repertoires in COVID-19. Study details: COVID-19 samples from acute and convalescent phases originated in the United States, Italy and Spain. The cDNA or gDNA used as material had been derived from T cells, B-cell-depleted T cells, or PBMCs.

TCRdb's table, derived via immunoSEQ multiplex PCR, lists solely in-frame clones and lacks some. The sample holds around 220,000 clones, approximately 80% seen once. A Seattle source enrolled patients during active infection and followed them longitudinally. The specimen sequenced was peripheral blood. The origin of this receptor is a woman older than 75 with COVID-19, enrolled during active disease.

CDR3 sequence (DNA): TGTGCCAGCAGCTTAGGGGAAGCGGGCCCTTACGAGCAGTACTTC. This sequence encodes CASSLGEAGPYEQYF. This chain joins TRBV11-3 and TRBJ2-7; maybe TRBD2 (6 bases). The length of the CDR3 is 15 residues. Germline V lookup: CDR1 SGHNT, CDR2 YENEEA. The germline V and J ends were trimmed by 1 base and 4 bases, with 14 bases remaining between them.